A single sample gave rise to the 20 T cell receptor beta chains below, sequenced in a study of identical twins. Via MiXCR, TCRdb re-called the 5' RACE reads, giving one row per CDR3 protein. Of roughly 190,000 distinct CDR3 sequences listed, less than 20% are singletons. These data were likewise used in another study, on T cells expressing NK-cell markers.

Sequences were obtained from CD8+ T cells sorted from blood. The source is a woman aged 18-29 years in good health.

This clonotype was counted only a few times. The chain uses TRBV3-1 and TRBJ2-7; D remains unclear. V was cut by 3 bases and J by 3 bases, with 9 bases left in between. Germline loops: CDR1 LGHDT, CDR2 YNNKEL (reference sequence). This CDR3 contains 13 residues. The CDR3 reads CASSQTSFYEQYF. CDR3 bases: TGTGCCAGCAGCCAGACATCCTTCTACGAGCAGTACTTC.

The chain is built from TRBV10-2 and TRBJ1-1; D remains ambiguous. Germline lookup yields CDR1 WSHSY and CDR2 SAAADI. Trimming removed 2 bases from V and 1 base from J, with 8 bases in between. The CDR3 has 14 residues. The CDR3 DNA is TGCGCCAGCAGTGAGCCGGGCAGGAACACTGAAGCTTTCTTT. Amino acids: CASSEPGRNTEAFF.

This clonotype was observed a few times. CDR3 in DNA: TGCAGTGCTAGGTGGTTACCATCGTCCGAGCAGTACTTC. This gives the protein CSARWLPSSEQYF. The chain is built from TRBV20-1 and TRBJ2-7; D unresolved. Germline V gene sequence: CDR1 DFQATT, CDR2 SNEGSKA (reference sequence). CDR3 length equals 13 residues. V was clipped by 3 bases and J by 6 bases, with 15 bases between them.

This clonotype was observed a handful of times. The chain recombines TRBV19 with TRBJ2-4; TRBD2 agrees at 7 bases. This CDR3 is built from 17 residues. Trimming took 6 bases from V and 0 from J; bases not matched to a gene: 11. From germline, CDR1 is LNHDA and CDR2 SQIVND (reference sequence). CDR3 region: CASRLGGETLAKNIQYF. In DNA, the CDR3 is TGTGCCAGTAGGCTGGGGGGGGAGACTTTAGCCAAAAACATTCAGTACTTC.

The chain is built from TRBV10-3 and TRBJ2-1; possible D gene TRBD1, 5 bases. This CDR3 spans 11 amino acids. V was pared by 0 bases and J by 15 bases, with 9 bases between. CDR1 is ENHRY and CDR2 is SYGVKD in the germline V gene. In DNA, the CDR3 is TGTGCCATCAGTGAGTCAATAGGGGTGTTCTTC. It encodes CAISESIGVFF.

This clonotype occurred many times. V gene TRBV5-1 combines with J gene TRBJ1-2, with D unclear. V dropped 6 bases and J dropped 6 bases, with 9 bases sitting between them. The CDR3 covers 11 residues. Looked up from germline, CDR1 is SGHRS and CDR2 is YFSETQ. The CDR3 sequence: CASTGLDGYTF. The CDR3 DNA reads TGCGCCAGCACTGGACTCGATGGCTACACCTTC.

This clonotype was observed a few times. This chain connects TRBV27 to TRBJ2-7; no firm D call. The V and J ends lost 6 bases and 3 bases respectively, with 15 bases between them. This CDR3 comprises 14 residues. Germline-derived CDR1 and CDR2 are MNHEY and SMNVEV (reference sequence). The CDR3 loop reads CASSPPSTRYEQYF. CDR3 bases: TGTGCCAGCAGCCCCCCCAGCACTCGCTACGAGCAGTACTTC.

This clonotype came up many times. CDR3 in amino acids: CASSFGQGIYTEAFF. DNA for the CDR3: TGTGCCAGCAGCTTCGGGCAGGGCATATACACTGAAGCTTTCTTT. The V gene is TRBV7-2, the J gene TRBJ1-1, with TRBD1 as a possible D gene (5 bases). Trimming shortened V by 3 bases and J by 3 bases, and 14 bases separated the two germline ends. CDR3 length: 15 amino acids. CDR1 is SGHTA, CDR2 FQGNSA, per germline.

The chain uses TRBV4-3 and TRBJ1-1; D unresolved. Germline CDR1 LGHNA, CDR2 YSLEER. V dropped 3 bases and J dropped 6 bases, with 8 bases sitting between them. This CDR3 contains 12 residues. The CDR3 nucleotides are TGCGCCAGCAGCCAGTCCACCTCTGAAGCTTTCTTT. This sequence encodes CASSQSTSEAFF.

The chain carries TRBV7-8 and TRBJ2-3; D is possibly TRBD1 or TRBD2 (5 bases each). Trimming left V 4 bases short and J 4 bases short, with 15 bases between. The CDR3 is 15 amino acids. Germline CDR1 and CDR2: SGHVS and FQNEAQ. The CDR3 DNA follows: TGTGCCAGCAGCTCGCCGGGGACGCTAGCAGATACGCAGTATTTT. Protein: CASSSPGTLADTQYF.

J is TRBJ2-7 and V is TRBV5-1, with 9 bases that match TRBD1. Trimming cost V 4 bases and J 5 bases; bases outside gene matches: 7. The CDR3 is 14 residues long. Germline assignment: CDR1 SGHRS and CDR2 YFSETQ. CDR3 nucleotides: TGCGCCAGCAGCCCAGACAGGGGGAGCAACGAGCAGTACTTC. It translates to CASSPDRGSNEQYF.

This chain connects TRBV15 to TRBJ2-7; 14 bases map to TRBD2. V was pared by 4 bases and J by 1 base, with 15 bases of the junction left unmatched. The CDR3 is made up of 20 amino acids. Germline loops: CDR1 LNHNV, CDR2 YYDKDF (reference sequence). This CDR3 is CATSKGGLGTSGSWSYEQYF. CDR3 bases: TGTGCCACCAGCAAAGGAGGGTTGGGGACTAGCGGGAGCTGGTCCTACGAGCAGTACTTC.

The chain joins TRBV10-2 to TRBJ2-1; 11 bases are shared with TRBD2. Trimming at V came to 6 bases and at J to 8 bases, leaving 6 bases not matched to a gene. The CDR3 covers 14 residues. Germline assignment: CDR1 WSHSY and CDR2 SAAADI. The CDR3 region has the DNA TGCGCCAGCAGACTAGCGGGAGATGGGGATGAGCAGTTCTTC. Protein: CASRLAGDGDEQFF.

The rearrangement links TRBV24-1 to TRBJ2-1; D perhaps matches TRBD2 (5 bases). From germline, CDR1 is KGHDR and CDR2 SFDVKD. The CDR3 is 14 amino acids. The V and J ends lost 9 bases and 0 bases respectively, with 11 bases between them. CDR3 nucleotide sequence: TGTGCCACCGCCGGTGGGAGCTCCTACAATGAGCAGTTCTTC. Its translation is CATAGGSSYNEQFF.

V is TRBV7-9 and J is TRBJ2-1; 9 bases agree with TRBD2. J gave up 0 bases and V 5 bases, and 2 bases lay outside the gene matches. Germline values: CDR1 SEHNR, CDR2 FQNEAQ (reference sequence). The CDR3 covers 15 residues. The CDR3 spells CASSRLAVSYNEQFF. CDR3 DNA: TGTGCCAGCAGCAGACTAGCGGTCTCCTACAATGAGCAGTTCTTC.

V gene TRBV6-1 combines with J gene TRBJ2-1, with D unresolved. Germline V gene data show CDR1 as MNHNS and CDR2 as SASEGT. CDR3 length: 15 amino acids. Trimming took off 6 bases at V and 0 bases at J, with 12 bases between the two ends. CDR3 region: CASSQFMSSYNEQFF. CDR3 DNA sequence: TGTGCCAGCAGCCAATTTATGAGCTCCTACAATGAGCAGTTCTTC.

This rearrangement joins TRBV6-6 to TRBJ2-7; D tentatively reads TRBD1 or TRBD2 (5 bases each). With 11 bases removed from V and 6 bases from J, the gap between germline ends came to 20 bases. Germline V lookup: CDR1 MNHNY, CDR2 SVGAGI (reference sequence). This CDR3 has 13 residues. This chain's CDR3 is CACGQGWIAEQYF. CDR3 nucleotides: TGTGCCTGCGGGCAGGGATGGATCGCCGAGCAGTACTTC.

This clonotype was seen more than once but under ten times. The chain uses TRBV9 and TRBJ2-2; D uncertain. There are 15 residues in the CDR3. Germline-derived CDR1 and CDR2 are SGDLS and YYNGEE. Trimming took off 1 base at V and 6 bases at J, with 13 bases between the two ends. CDR3 coding DNA: TGTGCCAGCAGCGTAACTCCCTCACTTGCCGGGGAGCTGTTTTTT. It translates to CASSVTPSLAGELFF. The full variable domain, rest sourced from reference TRBV9 and TRBJ2-2, is DSGVTQTPKHLITATGQRVTLRCSPRSGDLSVYWYQQSLDQGLQFLIQYYNGEERAKGNILERFSAQQFPDLHSELNLSSLELGDSALYFCASSVTPSLAGELFFGEGSRLTVL.

This clonotype was seen a few times. V usage is TRBV12-3 or TRBV12-4 and J usage is TRBJ1-2; D is unclear. The CDR3 consists of 13 residues. V was pared by 3 bases and J by 8 bases, with 13 bases between. The CDR3 loop reads CASSLEGKGGYTF. In DNA, the CDR3 is TGTGCCAGCAGTTTGGAGGGTAAAGGAGGCTACACCTTC.

V is TRBV6-2 or TRBV6-3 and J is TRBJ2-1; 12 bases are shared with TRBD2. CDR1 MNHEY and CDR2 SVGEGT come from the germline V gene. The CDR3 runs to 14 residues. V shed 8 bases, J shed 4 bases, and the junction held 3 bases outside the gene matches. The CDR3 DNA reads as TGTGCCAGCGGACTAGCGGGATGGTACAATGAGCAGTTCTTC. This translates into CASGLAGWYNEQFF.